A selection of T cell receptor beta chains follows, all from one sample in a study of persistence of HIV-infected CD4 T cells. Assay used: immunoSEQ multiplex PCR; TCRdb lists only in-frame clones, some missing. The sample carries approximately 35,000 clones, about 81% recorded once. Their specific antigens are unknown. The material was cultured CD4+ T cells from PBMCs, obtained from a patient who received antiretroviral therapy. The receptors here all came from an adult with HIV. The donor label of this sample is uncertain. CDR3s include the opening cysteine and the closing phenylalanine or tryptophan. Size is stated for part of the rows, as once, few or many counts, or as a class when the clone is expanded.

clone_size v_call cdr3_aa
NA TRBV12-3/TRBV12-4 CASRRNSREKLFF
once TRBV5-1 CASSHYTDTQYF
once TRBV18 CASSPPWGAGGGTEAFF
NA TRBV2 CASSEAGNQPQHF
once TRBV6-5 CASSSTGINQPQHF
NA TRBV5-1 CASSLRFEGGYTF
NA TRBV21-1 CASSKAETENQPQHF
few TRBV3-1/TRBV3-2 CASSSGGGGYTF
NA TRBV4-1 CASSQEGGFQPQHF
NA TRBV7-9 CASSPLGTGDYEQYF